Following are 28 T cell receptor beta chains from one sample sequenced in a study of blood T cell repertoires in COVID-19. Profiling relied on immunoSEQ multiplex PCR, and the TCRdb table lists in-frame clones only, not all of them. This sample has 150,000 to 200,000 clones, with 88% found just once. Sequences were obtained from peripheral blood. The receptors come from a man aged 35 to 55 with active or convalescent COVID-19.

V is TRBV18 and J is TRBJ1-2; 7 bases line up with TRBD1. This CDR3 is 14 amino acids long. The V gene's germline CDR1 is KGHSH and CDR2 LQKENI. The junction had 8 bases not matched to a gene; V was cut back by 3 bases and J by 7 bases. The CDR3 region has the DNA TGTGCCAGCTCACCTCAGGGGGGAGAATTTGGCTACACCTTC. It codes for CASSPQGGEFGYTF. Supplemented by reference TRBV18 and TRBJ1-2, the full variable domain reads NAGVMQNPRHLVRRRGQEARLRCSPMKGHSHVYWYRQLPEEGLKFMVYLQKENIIDESGMPKERFSAEFPKEGPSILRIQQVVRGDSAAYFCASSPQGGEFGYTFGSGTRLTVV.

The CDR3 sequence: CASSPWDGSSYEQYF. CDR3 in DNA: TGTGCCAGCTCACCGTGGGACGGGAGCTCCTACGAGCAGTACTTC. This chain joins TRBV18 and TRBJ2-7, with D possibly matching TRBD2 (6 bases). Trimming stripped 3 bases from V and 0 bases from J, with 12 bases between. This CDR3 contains 15 residues. Germline values: CDR1 KGHSH, CDR2 LQKENI.

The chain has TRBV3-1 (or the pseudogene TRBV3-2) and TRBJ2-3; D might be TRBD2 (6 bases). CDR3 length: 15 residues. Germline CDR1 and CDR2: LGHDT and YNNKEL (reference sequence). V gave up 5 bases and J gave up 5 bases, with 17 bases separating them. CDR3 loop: CASSFPFGGGDTQYF. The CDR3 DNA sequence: TGTGCCAGCAGCTTCCCTTTCGGGGGAGGAGATACGCAGTATTTT.

In DNA, the CDR3 is TGTGCCAGCAGCGTAGCGACAGGGGTAGAGACCCAGTACTTC. It specifies CASSVATGVETQYF. This chain uses TRBV9 with TRBJ2-5; 8 bases are a match to TRBD1. The germline gives CDR1 SGDLS, CDR2 YYNGEE. CDR3 length equals 14 residues. Losses at the gene ends were 0 bases for V and 4 bases for J; bases not matched to a gene: 2. Drawing the rest from reference TRBV9 and TRBJ2-5, the complete variable domain is DSGVTQTPKHLITATGQRVTLRCSPRSGDLSVYWYQQSLDQGLQFLIQYYNGEERAKGNILERFSAQQFPDLHSELNLSSLELGDSALYFCASSVATGVETQYFGPGTRLLVL.

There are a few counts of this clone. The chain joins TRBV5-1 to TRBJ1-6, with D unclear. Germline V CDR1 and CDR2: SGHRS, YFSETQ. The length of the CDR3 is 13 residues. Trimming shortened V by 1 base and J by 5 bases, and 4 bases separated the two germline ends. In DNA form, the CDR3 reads TGCGCCAGCAGCTTGACAGATAATTCACCCCTCCACTTT. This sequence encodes CASSLTDNSPLHF. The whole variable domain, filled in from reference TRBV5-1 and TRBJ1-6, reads KAGVTQTPRYLIKTRGQQVTLSCSPISGHRSVSWYQQTPGQGLQFLFEYFSETQRNKGNFPGRFSGRQFSNSRSEMNVSTLELGDSALYLCASSLTDNSPLHFGNGTRLTVT.

The DNA of the CDR3 is TGTGCCAGCAGCCAACGCAGGGACAGGGGAGCAACCCAGTACTTC. Protein product: CASSQRRDRGATQYF. The chain carries TRBV3-1 (or the pseudogene TRBV3-2) and TRBJ2-5; 10 bases line up with TRBD1. Per germline, CDR1 LGHDT and CDR2 YNNKEL (reference sequence). The CDR3 covers 15 residues. The junction had 8 bases not matched to a gene; V was cut back by 2 bases and J by 8 bases.

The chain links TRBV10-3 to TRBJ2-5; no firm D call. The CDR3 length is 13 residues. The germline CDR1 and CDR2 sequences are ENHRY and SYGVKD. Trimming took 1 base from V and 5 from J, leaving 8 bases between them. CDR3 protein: CAISEFLQETQYF. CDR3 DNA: TGTGCCATCAGTGAGTTCCTCCAGGAGACCCAGTACTTC.

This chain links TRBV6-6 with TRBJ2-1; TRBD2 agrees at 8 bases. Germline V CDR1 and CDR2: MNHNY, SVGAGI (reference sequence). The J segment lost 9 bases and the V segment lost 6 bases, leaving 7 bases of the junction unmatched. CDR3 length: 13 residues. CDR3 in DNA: TGTGCCAGCAGCATCTCCGCGGGGGGTGAGCAGTTCTTC. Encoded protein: CASSISAGGEQFF.

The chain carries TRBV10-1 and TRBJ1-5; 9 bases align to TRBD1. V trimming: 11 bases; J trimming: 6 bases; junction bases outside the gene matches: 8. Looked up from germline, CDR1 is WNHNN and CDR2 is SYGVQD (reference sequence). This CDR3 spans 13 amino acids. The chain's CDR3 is CAHADRGFQPQHF. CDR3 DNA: TGCGCCCACGCGGACAGGGGATTTCAGCCCCAGCATTTT.

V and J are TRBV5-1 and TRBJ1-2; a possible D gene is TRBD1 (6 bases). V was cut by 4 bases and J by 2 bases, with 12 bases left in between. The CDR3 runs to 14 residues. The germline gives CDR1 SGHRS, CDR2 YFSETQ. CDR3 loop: CASSAGGRNYGYTF. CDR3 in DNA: TGCGCCAGCAGCGCTGGGGGCAGAAACTATGGCTACACCTTC. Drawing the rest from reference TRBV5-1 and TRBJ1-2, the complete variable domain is KAGVTQTPRYLIKTRGQQVTLSCSPISGHRSVSWYQQTPGQGLQFLFEYFSETQRNKGNFPGRFSGRQFSNSRSEMNVSTLELGDSALYLCASSAGGRNYGYTFGSGTRLTVV.

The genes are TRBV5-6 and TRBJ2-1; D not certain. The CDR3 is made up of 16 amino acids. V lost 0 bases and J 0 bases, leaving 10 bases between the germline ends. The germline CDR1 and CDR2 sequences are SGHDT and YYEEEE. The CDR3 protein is CASSLGSESSYNEQFF. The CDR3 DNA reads TGTGCCAGCAGCTTGGGGTCGGAGAGCTCCTACAATGAGCAGTTCTTC.

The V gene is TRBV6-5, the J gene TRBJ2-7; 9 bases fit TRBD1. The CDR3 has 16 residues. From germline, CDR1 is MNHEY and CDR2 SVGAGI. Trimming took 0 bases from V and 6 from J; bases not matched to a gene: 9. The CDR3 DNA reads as TGTGCCAGCAGTTACTCTTCCGGGACAGGGCAGTCCGAGCAGTACTTC. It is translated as CASSYSSGTGQSEQYF.

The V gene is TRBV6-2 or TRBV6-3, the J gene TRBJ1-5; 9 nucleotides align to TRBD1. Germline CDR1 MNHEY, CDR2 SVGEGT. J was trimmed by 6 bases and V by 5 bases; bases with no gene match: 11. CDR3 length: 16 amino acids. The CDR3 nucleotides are TGTGCCAGCAGTATACAAACCGGGACAGGGTTTCAGCCCCAGCATTTT. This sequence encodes CASSIQTGTGFQPQHF.

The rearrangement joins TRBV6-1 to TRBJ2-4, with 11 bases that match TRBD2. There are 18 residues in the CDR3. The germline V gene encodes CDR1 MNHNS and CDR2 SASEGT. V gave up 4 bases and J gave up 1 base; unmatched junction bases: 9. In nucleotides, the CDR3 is TGTGCCAGCAGTGGAGACCGAGCTAGCGGGAGGGCCAAAAACATTCAGTACTTC. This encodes CASSGDRASGRAKNIQYF.

This CDR3 is CASSVPGGTQYF. CDR3 nucleotides: TGTGCCAGCAGCGTCCCGGGGGGTACGCAGTATTTT. V gene TRBV6-5 combines with J gene TRBJ2-3; 7 bases line up with TRBD2. The CDR3 totals 12 residues. Germline CDR1 reads MNHEY; CDR2 reads SVGAGI. J lost 8 bases, V lost 6 bases, and 5 bases had no gene match.

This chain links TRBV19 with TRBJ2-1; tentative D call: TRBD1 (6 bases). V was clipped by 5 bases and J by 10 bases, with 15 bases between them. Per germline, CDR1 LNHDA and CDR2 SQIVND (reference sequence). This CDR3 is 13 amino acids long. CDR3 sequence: CASSDTGRKEQFF. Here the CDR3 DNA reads TGTGCCAGTAGTGATACAGGGCGAAAGGAGCAGTTCTTC.

The CDR3 DNA is TGTGCCAGCAGCTTAGATAGCGGGGGATTCACCGGGGAGCTGTTTTTT. Its protein product is CASSLDSGGFTGELFF. The V and J genes are TRBV11-2 and TRBJ2-2; 9 bases are a match to TRBD2. V shed 0 bases and J 4 bases; nucleotides not matched to a gene: 3. Germline values: CDR1 SGHAT, CDR2 FQNNGV. The CDR3 is made up of 16 amino acids.

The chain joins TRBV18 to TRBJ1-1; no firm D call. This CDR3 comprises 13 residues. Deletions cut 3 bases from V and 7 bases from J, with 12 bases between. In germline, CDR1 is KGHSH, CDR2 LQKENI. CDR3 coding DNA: TGTGCCAGCTCACCGCAGACAACCCATGAAGCTTTCTTT. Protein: CASSPQTTHEAFF.

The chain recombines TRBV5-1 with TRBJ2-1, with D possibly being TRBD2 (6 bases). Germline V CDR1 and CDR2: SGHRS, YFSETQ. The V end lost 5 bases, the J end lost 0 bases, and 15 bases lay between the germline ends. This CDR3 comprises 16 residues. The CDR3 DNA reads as TGCGCCAGCAGGATCGCAGGAGGGAGCTCCTACAATGAGCAGTTCTTC. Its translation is CASRIAGGSSYNEQFF.

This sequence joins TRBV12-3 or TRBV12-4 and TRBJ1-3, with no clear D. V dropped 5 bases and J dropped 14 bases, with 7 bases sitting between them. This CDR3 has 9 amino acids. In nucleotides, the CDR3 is TGTGCCAGCAGTGAGCCTCTATATTTT. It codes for CASSEPLYF.

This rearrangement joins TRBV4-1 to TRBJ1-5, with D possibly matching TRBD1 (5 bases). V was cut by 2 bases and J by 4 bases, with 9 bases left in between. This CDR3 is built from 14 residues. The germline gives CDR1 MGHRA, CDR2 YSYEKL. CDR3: CASSQKGVNQPQHF. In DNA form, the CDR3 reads TGCGCCAGCAGCCAAAAAGGGGTGAATCAGCCCCAGCATTTT.

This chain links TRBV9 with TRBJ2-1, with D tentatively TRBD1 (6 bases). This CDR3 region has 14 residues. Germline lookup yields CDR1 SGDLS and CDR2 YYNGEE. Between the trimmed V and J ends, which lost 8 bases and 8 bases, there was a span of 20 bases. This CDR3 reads CARVDTGNKDEQFF. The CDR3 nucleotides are TGTGCCAGGGTTGACACAGGGAATAAGGATGAGCAGTTCTTC. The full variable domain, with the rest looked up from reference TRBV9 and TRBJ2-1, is DSGVTQTPKHLITATGQRVTLRCSPRSGDLSVYWYQQSLDQGLQFLIQYYNGEERAKGNILERFSAQQFPDLHSELNLSSLELGDSALYFCARVDTGNKDEQFFGPGTRLTVL.

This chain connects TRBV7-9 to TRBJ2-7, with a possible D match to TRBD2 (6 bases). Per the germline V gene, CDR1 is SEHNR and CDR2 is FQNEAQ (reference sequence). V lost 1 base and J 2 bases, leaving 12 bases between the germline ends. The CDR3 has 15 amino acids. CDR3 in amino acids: CASSLGLAETYEQYF. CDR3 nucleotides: TGTGCCAGCAGCTTAGGTTTAGCGGAAACCTACGAGCAGTACTTC.

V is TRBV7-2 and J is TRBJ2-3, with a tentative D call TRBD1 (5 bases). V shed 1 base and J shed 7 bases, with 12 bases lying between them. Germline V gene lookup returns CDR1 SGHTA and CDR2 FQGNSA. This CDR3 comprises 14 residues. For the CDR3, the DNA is TGTGCCAGCAGCTTAGACCTCAGGGCGCATACGCAGTATTTT. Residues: CASSLDLRAHTQYF.

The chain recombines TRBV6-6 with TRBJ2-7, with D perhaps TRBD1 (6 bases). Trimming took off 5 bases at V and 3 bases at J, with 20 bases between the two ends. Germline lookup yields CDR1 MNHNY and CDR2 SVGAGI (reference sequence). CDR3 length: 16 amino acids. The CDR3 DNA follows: TGTGCCAGCAGTACCCAACAGGGATCTGGTATCTACGAGCAGTACTTC. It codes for CASSTQQGSGIYEQYF.

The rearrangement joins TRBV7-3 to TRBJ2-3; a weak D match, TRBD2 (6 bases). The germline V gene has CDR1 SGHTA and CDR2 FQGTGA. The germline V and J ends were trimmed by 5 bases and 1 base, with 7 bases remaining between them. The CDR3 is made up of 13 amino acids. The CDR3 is CASSPGGTDTQYF. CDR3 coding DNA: TGTGCCAGCAGCCCGGGGGGCACAGATACGCAGTATTTT.

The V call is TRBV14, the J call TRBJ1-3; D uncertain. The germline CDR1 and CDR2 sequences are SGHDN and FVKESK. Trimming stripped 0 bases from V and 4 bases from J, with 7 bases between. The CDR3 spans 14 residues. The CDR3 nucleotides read TGTGCCAGCAGCCAAGAGGGCTGGGGAAACACCATATATTTT. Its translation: CASSQEGWGNTIYF.

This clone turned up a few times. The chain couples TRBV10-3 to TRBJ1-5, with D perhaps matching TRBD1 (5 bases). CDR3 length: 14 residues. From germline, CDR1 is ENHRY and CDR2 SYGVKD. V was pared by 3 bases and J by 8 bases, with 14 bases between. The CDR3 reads CAISERSMDKPQHF. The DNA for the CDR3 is TGTGCCATCAGTGAACGATCGATGGACAAGCCCCAGCATTTT.